Listed below are T cell receptor beta chains from one sample, sequenced in a study of CD8+ T cells in alopecia areata. The method was immunoSEQ multiplex PCR; TCRdb's version includes in-frame clones alone and lacks a portion of them. Among roughly 120,000 clones listed, 50% to 75% were seen once. Specimen: CD8+ T cells sorted from blood, collected at week 4, from a patient treated with tofacitinib. These receptors all come from a human donor with alopecia areata. Both conserved end residues are part of each CDR3. Fields, in order: V gene, J gene, D gene, clone size, CDR3 protein, CDR3 DNA. A D gene is named only where the DNA matches it firmly. Only some rows state a clone size, as once, few, many or a class for expanded clones.

TRBV23-1	TRBJ2-4	TRBD1	.	CASVFGDRDWGAKNIQYF	TGCGCCAGCGTTTTTGGGGACAGGGATTGGGGGGCCAAAAACATTCAGTACTTC
TRBV10-3	TRBJ1-2	TRBD1	few	CAISESTGGFGYTF	TGTGCCATCAGTGAGTCGACAGGGGGCTTTGGCTACACCTTC
TRBV5-6	TRBJ2-5	.	.	CASSARVLDHQETQYF	TGTGCCAGCAGCGCCAGGGTGTTGGACCACCAAGAGACCCAGTACTTC
TRBV9	TRBJ2-7	.	.	CASSVRELTYEQYF	TGTGCCAGCAGCGTACGAGAACTCACTTACGAGCAGTACTTC
TRBV15	TRBJ1-6	.	.	CATSRDQGWDSPLHF	TGTGCCACCAGCAGAGATCAGGGGTGGGATTCACCCCTCCACTTT
TRBV27	TRBJ2-7	.	.	CASSFRGLGVDEQYF	TGTGCCAGCAGCTTCCGGGGACTCGGGGTAGACGAGCAGTACTTC
TRBV4-3	TRBJ2-7	TRBD1	few	CASSQEGRQGAIYEQYF	TGCGCCAGCAGCCAAGAGGGACGGCAGGGGGCAATCTACGAGCAGTACTTC
TRBV29-1	TRBJ1-2	TRBD1	few	CSAGTGGDYGYTF	TGCAGCGCCGGGACAGGGGGGGACTATGGCTACACCTTC
TRBV30	TRBJ1-6	.	.	CAWSDGTYNSPLHF	TGTGCCTGGAGTGACGGGACGTATAATTCACCCCTCCACTTT
TRBV6-6	TRBJ2-7	.	.	CASSYSITPQEQYF	TGTGCCAGCAGTTACTCGATAACCCCGCAGGAGCAGTACTTC
TRBV29-1	TRBJ2-1	TRBD2	.	CSVEFGGGVGEQFF	TGCAGCGTTGAATTCGGCGGGGGGGTTGGTGAGCAGTTCTTC
TRBV7-9	TRBJ1-5	.	.	CASSLADQPQHF	TGTGCCAGCAGCTTAGCCGATCAGCCCCAGCATTTT
TRBV30	TRBJ2-7	.	.	CAWSGAFGAYEQYF	TGTGCCTGGAGTGGGGCCTTTGGGGCTTACGAGCAGTACTTC
TRBV29-1	TRBJ1-2	TRBD1	.	CSVVGTGTYGYTF	TGCAGCGTTGTCGGGACAGGGACCTATGGCTACACCTTC
TRBV11-2	TRBJ2-5	.	.	CASSYPGVGERETQYF	TGTGCCAGCAGCTACCCCGGGGTGGGGGAGAGGGAGACCCAGTACTTC
TRBV29-1	TRBJ1-2	.	few	CSVEDEVGGEQDGYTF	TGCAGCGTTGAAGATGAAGTAGGGGGAGAGCAGGATGGCTACACCTTC
TRBV11-2	TRBJ1-2	.	.	CASSLGAAYDYTF	TGTGCCAGCAGCTTAGGGGCAGCTTATGACTACACCTTC
TRBV30	TRBJ2-1	TRBD1	.	CACTGTGPYNEQFF	TGTGCCTGTACCGGGACAGGCCCCTACAATGAGCAGTTCTTC
TRBV5-1	TRBJ2-1	.	.	CASSFWADKDEQFF	TGCGCCAGCAGCTTCTGGGCGGACAAAGATGAGCAGTTCTTC
TRBV27	TRBJ1-2	TRBD1	.	CASSVRGPNYGYTF	TGTGCCAGCAGCGTCAGGGGGCCTAACTATGGCTACACCTTC
TRBV29-1	TRBJ1-1	.	few	CSIRGRDTEAFF	TGCAGCATCAGGGGCAGGGACACTGAAGCTTTCTTT
TRBV29-1	TRBJ1-1	TRBD1	.	CSVILTLGQGSMNTEAFF	TGCAGCGTGATTCTCACGCTCGGACAGGGTTCGATGAACACTGAAGCTTTCTTT
TRBV13	TRBJ2-3	.	.	CASSPQGSTDTQYF	TGTGCCAGCAGCCCACAGGGCTCAACAGATACGCAGTATTTT
TRBV4-1	TRBJ2-1	.	.	CASSTPQGANEQFF	TGCGCCAGCAGCACACCCCAAGGGGCCAATGAGCAGTTCTTC
TRBV7-8	TRBJ2-1	TRBD2	.	CASSLGSSGDLYNEQFF	TGTGCCAGCAGCTTAGGGTCTAGCGGGGACCTCTACAATGAGCAGTTCTTC
TRBV5-1	TRBJ2-5	TRBD2	.	CASSFGLAGVETQYF	TGCGCCAGCAGCTTCGGACTAGCGGGGGTTGAGACCCAGTACTTC
TRBV2	TRBJ2-1	TRBD2	.	CASSGTSPSYNEQFF	TGTGCCAGCAGTGGGACTAGCCCTTCCTACAATGAGCAGTTCTTC
TRBV29-1	TRBJ2-5	TRBD1	.	CSVGTGLQETQYF	TGCAGCGTCGGGACAGGCTTGCAAGAGACCCAGTACTTC
TRBV19	TRBJ1-1	.	few	CASSHGYLEAFF	TGTGCCAGTAGTCACGGTTATCTTGAAGCTTTCTTT
TRBV29-1	TRBJ2-7	.	few	CSATDDSYEQYF	TGCAGCGCGACAGACGACTCCTACGAGCAGTACTTC
TRBV23-1	TRBJ2-7	.	few	CASKRRGPYEQYF	TGCGCCAGCAAACGTCGGGGCCCCTACGAGCAGTACTTC
TRBV4-2	TRBJ1-2	.	once	CASSQAPEGASGYTF	TGTGCCAGCAGCCAAGCCCCTGAAGGGGCGAGTGGCTACACCTTC
TRBV30	TRBJ2-3	.	.	CAWSLVEEDTDTQYF	TGTGCCTGGAGTCTGGTTGAGGAGGACACAGATACGCAGTATTTT
TRBV18	TRBJ2-3	TRBD2	.	CASSPQSGGVTDTQYF	TGTGCCAGCTCACCACAAAGCGGGGGAGTCACAGATACGCAGTATTTT
TRBV5-1	TRBJ1-3	.	.	CASSFETGNTIYF	TGCGCCAGCAGCTTCGAGACAGGAAACACCATATATTTT
TRBV29-1	TRBJ2-7	TRBD2	.	CSAAGLAGEQYF	TGCAGCGCCGCGGGTCTAGCGGGGGAGCAGTACTTC
TRBV11-1	TRBJ2-7	TRBD1	.	CASSSSRPQGSGDYEQYF	TGTGCCAGCAGCTCCTCCCGACCACAGGGGAGTGGGGACTACGAGCAGTACTTC
TRBV30	TRBJ2-7	.	.	CSFRRGYEQYF	TGTAGTTTTAGGAGGGGCTACGAGCAGTACTTC
TRBV27	TRBJ2-1	.	.	CASSLSGGTLTFF	TGTGCCAGCAGTTTATCGGGGGGAACCTTGACGTTCTTC
TRBV7-9	TRBJ2-2	.	.	CASSLAPGGPTGELFF	TGTGCCAGCAGCTTAGCGCCCGGGGGGCCCACCGGGGAGCTGTTTTTT
TRBV7-9	TRBJ2-5	TRBD1	once	CASRRTGAQETQYF	TGTGCCAGCAGGCGGACAGGGGCCCAAGAGACCCAGTACTTC
TRBV27	TRBJ2-5	.	.	CASSLSKATHKAETQYF	TGTGCCAGCAGTTTATCGAAGGCCACCCATAAGGCAGAGACCCAGTACTTC
TRBV13	TRBJ2-1	TRBD2	few	CASSLRGGPDNEQFF	TGTGCCAGCAGCTTGCGGGGGGGTCCCGACAATGAGCAGTTCTTC
TRBV9	TRBJ1-2	.	.	CASSVAAGSYGYTF	TGTGCCAGCAGCGTAGCGGCAGGGTCCTATGGCTACACCTTC
TRBV13	TRBJ2-2	.	.	CASSPHNRDTGELFF	TGTGCCAGCAGCCCCCACAACAGGGACACCGGGGAGCTGTTTTTT
TRBV7-9	TRBJ2-7	TRBD1	.	CASSFVGQGPYEQYF	TGTGCCAGCAGCTTCGTAGGACAGGGCCCCTACGAGCAGTACTTC
TRBV27	TRBJ1-5	.	.	CASSFPNQPQHF	TGTGCCAGCAGTTTCCCCAATCAGCCCCAGCATTTT
TRBV4-1	TRBJ1-5	.	once	CASSQASVSNQPQHF	TGCGCCAGCAGCCAAGCTTCAGTTAGCAATCAGCCCCAGCATTTT
TRBV2	TRBJ1-2	.	.	CASSENVGITGYTF	TGTGCCAGCAGTGAGAACGTGGGGATCACTGGCTACACCTTC
TRBV2	TRBJ2-5	.	.	CASSATGTETQYF	TGTGCCAGCAGCGCCACAGGGACGGAGACCCAGTACTTC
TRBV4-1	TRBJ1-1	.	once	CASSHWDKAPVDLDFF	TGCGCCAGCAGCCACTGGGACAAGGCCCCCGTTGATCTGGATTTCTTT
TRBV19	TRBJ1-2	TRBD1	.	CASSKGTGANYGYTF	TGTGCCAGTAGTAAAGGGACAGGGGCGAACTATGGCTACACCTTC
TRBV29-1	TRBJ2-3	.	few	CSVEDPGESYTQYF	TGCAGCGTTGAAGATCCCGGGGAGAGCTATACGCAGTATTTT
TRBV27	TRBJ2-7	TRBD1	.	CASSPRTGEANEQYF	TGTGCCAGCAGTCCCCGGACAGGGGAGGCTAACGAGCAGTACTTC
TRBV29-1	TRBJ1-1	.	few	CSVEASGDAFF	TGCAGCGTTGAAGCCTCAGGGGACGCTTTCTTT
TRBV5-1	TRBJ2-1	TRBD2	.	CASGGGADNEQFF	TGCGCCAGCGGCGGGGGGGCGGACAATGAGCAGTTCTTC
TRBV29-1	TRBJ1-2	.	.	CSVAVGPSYGYTF	TGCAGCGTTGCCGTAGGGCCAAGCTATGGCTACACCTTC